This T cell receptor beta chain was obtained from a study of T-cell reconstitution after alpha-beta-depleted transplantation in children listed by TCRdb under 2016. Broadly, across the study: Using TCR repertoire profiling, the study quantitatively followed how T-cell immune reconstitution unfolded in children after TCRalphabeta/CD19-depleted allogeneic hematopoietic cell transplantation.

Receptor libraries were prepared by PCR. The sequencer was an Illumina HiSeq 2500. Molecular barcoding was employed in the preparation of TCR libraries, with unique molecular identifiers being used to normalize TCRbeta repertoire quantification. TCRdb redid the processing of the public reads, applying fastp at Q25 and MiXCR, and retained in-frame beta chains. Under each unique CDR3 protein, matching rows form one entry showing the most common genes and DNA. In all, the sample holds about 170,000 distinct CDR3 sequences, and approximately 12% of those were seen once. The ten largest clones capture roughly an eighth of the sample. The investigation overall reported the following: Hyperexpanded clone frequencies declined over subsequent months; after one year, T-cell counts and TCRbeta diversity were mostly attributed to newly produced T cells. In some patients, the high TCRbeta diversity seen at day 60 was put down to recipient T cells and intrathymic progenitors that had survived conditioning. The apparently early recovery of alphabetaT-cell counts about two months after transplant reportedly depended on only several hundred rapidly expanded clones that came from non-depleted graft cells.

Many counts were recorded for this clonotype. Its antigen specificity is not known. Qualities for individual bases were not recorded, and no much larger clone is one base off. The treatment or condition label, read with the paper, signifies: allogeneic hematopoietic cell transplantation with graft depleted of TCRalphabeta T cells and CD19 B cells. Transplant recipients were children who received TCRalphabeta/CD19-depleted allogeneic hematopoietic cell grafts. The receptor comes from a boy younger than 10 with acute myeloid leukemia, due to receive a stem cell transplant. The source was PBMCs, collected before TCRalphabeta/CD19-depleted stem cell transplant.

The CDR3 region: CASRDSDTGELFF. The DNA sequence follows: TGCGCCAGCAGGGACTCCGACACCGGGGAGCTGTTTTTT. In this chain, TRBV5-1 is recombined with TRBJ2-2, with TRBD2 perhaps the D gene, on 5 matching bases. The CDR3 measures 13 amino acids from cysteine to phenylalanine. Only the CDR3 part of the read is kept: 39 bases, read in frame from the first base. The trim is 5 bases for V and 3 bases for J, with a gap of 8 bases between the germline ends. From the germline V gene, CDR1 is SGHRS and CDR2 is YFSETQ.